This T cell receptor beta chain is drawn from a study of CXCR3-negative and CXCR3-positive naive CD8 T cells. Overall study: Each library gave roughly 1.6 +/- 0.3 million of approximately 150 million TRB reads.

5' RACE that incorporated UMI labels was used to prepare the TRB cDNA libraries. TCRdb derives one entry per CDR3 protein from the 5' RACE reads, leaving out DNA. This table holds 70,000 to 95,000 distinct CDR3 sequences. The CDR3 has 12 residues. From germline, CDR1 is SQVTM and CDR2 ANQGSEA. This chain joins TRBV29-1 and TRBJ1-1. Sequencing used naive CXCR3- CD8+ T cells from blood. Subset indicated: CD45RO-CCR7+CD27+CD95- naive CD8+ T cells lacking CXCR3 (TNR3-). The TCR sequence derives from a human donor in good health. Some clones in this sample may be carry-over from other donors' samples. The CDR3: CSVEGVKYGAFF. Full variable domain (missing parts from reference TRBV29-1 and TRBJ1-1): SAVISQKPSRDICQRGTSLTIQCQVDSQVTMMFWYRQQPGQSLTLIATANQGSEATYESGFVIDKFPISRPNLTFSTLTVSNMSPEDSSIYLCSVEGVKYGAFFGQGTRLTVV.